This is a list of T cell receptor beta chains from one sample in a study of Graves' ophthalmopathy and Graves' hyperthyroidism. TCRdb reprocessed the multiplex PCR reads via MiXCR and lists one record per CDR3 protein. The sample has hundreds of thousands of distinct CDR3 sequences, 13% to 15% seen once. Specimen: blood. These receptors were collected from a woman between 25 and 40 years old with Graves' ophthalmopathy. The CDR3 runs from the conserved cysteine through the conserved F or W. The order of the fields is V gene, D gene, J gene, clone size, CDR3 protein, CDR3 DNA. The D gene is left open where the match is weak. Clone sizes are given selectively: once, few, many, or a class where the clone is expanded.

TRBV19	-	TRBJ2-7	few	CASSITASSYEQYF	TGTGCCAGTAGTATAACGGCATCATCCTACGAGCAGTACTTC
TRBV6-5	-	TRBJ1-2	many	CASSYVRAGHNYGYTF	TGTGCCAGCAGTTACGTTCGGGCAGGCCATAACTATGGCTACACCTTC
TRBV7-3	-	TRBJ2-7	few	CASRQRHYEQYF	TGTGCCAGCAGGCAGCGGCACTACGAGCAGTACTTC
TRBV11-1	TRBD1	TRBJ2-7	many	CASSKRPGQVSYEQYF	TGTGCCAGCAGCAAGCGACCGGGACAGGTTTCCTACGAGCAGTACTTC
TRBV6-1	-	TRBJ2-7	-	CASGGQLAGYEQYF	TGTGCCAGCGGCGGACAGTTAGCGGGCTACGAGCAGTACTTC
TRBV6-5	TRBD1	TRBJ2-7	many	CASSYSTQGAYEQYF	TGTGCCAGCAGTTACTCGACTCAGGGGGCCTACGAGCAGTACTTC
TRBV28	TRBD1	TRBJ2-7	many	CASRDRHYEQYF	TGTGCCAGCCGGGACAGACACTACGAGCAGTACTTC
TRBV2	-	TRBJ1-1	many	CASRGEITEAFF	TGTGCCAGCAGGGGGGAAATTACTGAAGCTTTCTTT
TRBV15	-	TRBJ1-1	many	CATSSSPGWENTEAFF	TGTGCCACCAGCAGCTCCCCGGGTTGGGAGAACACTGAAGCTTTCTTT
TRBV28	-	TRBJ2-7	many	CASSLQDKYEQYF	TGTGCCAGCAGTTTACAAGACAAGTACGAGCAGTACTTC
TRBV29-1	TRBD2	TRBJ2-4	-	CSVDGGGSNIKYF	TGCAGCGTTGACGGCGGGGGGTCCAACATTAAGTACTTC
TRBV12-3/TRBV12-4	-	TRBJ2-7	many	CASREQGASYEQYF	TGTGCCAGCAGGGAGCAGGGCGCCTCCTACGAGCAGTACTTC
TRBV29-1	-	TRBJ1-2	many	CSVEEGERANYGYTF	TGCAGCGTTGAAGAAGGCGAGAGGGCTAACTATGGCTACACCTTC
TRBV28	-	TRBJ2-5	-	CASSPPDTKTQYF	TGTGCCAGCAGCCCCCCGGACACGAAGACCCAGTACTTC
TRBV12-3/TRBV12-4	-	TRBJ1-2	many	CASSFPSGSLNYGYTF	TGTGCCAGCAGTTTCCCTTCGGGTTCATTGAACTATGGCTACACCTTC
TRBV6-1	-	TRBJ2-6	many	CATGVGANVLTF	TGTGCCACTGGAGTTGGGGCCAACGTCCTGACTTTC
TRBV28	-	TRBJ1-1	few	CASSFATGRFTEAFF	TGTGCCAGCAGTTTCGCCACAGGTCGATTTACTGAAGCTTTCTTT
TRBV29-1	-	TRBJ1-1	-	CSAQTFMNTEACF	TGCAGCGCCCAAACCTTTATGAACACTGAAGCTTGCTTT
TRBV27	-	TRBJ2-5	many	CASVGPYLRKTQYF	TGTGCCAGCGTTGGACCCTACCTCCGGAAGACCCAGTACTTC
TRBV7-2	TRBD1	TRBJ2-5	many	CASRVKQGALETQYF	TGTGCCAGCAGGGTTAAACAGGGGGCCTTGGAGACCCAGTACTTC
TRBV5-1	-	TRBJ1-1	many	CASSLEPFDTEAFF	TGCGCCAGCAGCTTAGAGCCCTTCGACACTGAAGCTTTCTTT
TRBV29-1	-	TRBJ1-1	many	CSARDSRNTEAFF	TGCAGCGCCCGGGACTCTAGGAACACTGAAGCTTTCTTT
TRBV4-2	-	TRBJ2-7	many	CASSQVGTSSYEQYF	TGTGCCAGCAGCCAAGTCGGGACTTCCAGCTACGAGCAGTACTTC
TRBV11-2	-	TRBJ1-6	many	CASSPSRMSSYNSPLHF	TGTGCCAGCAGCCCCAGCAGAATGAGCTCCTATAATTCACCCCTCCACTTT
TRBV15	-	TRBJ1-6	many	CATSRDYGLGGYNSPLHF	TGTGCCACCAGCAGAGATTACGGGCTGGGCGGTTATAATTCACCCCTCCACTTT
TRBV10-3	-	TRBJ2-5	many	CAISEQATQETQYF	TGTGCCATCAGTGAGCAGGCGACACAAGAGACCCAGTACTTC
TRBV12-5	-	TRBJ1-1	many	CASGPRLGGHMNTEAFF	TGTGCTAGTGGTCCCCGGCTGGGGGGCCACATGAACACTGAAGCTTTCTTT
TRBV2	-	TRBJ1-5	many	CASKLGLPIQPQHF	TGTGCCAGCAAGCTTGGCCTACCTATTCAGCCCCAGCATTTT
TRBV6-1	-	TRBJ2-7	many	CATSQVKFSYEQYF	TGTGCCACGTCCCAGGTGAAGTTCTCCTACGAGCAGTACTTC
TRBV20-1	TRBD2	TRBJ2-5	many	CSAPGGGRGWETQYF	TGCAGTGCCCCTGGCGGGGGGCGCGGATGGGAGACCCAGTACTTC
TRBV4-2	TRBD2	TRBJ2-5	once	CASSQGVAGGTDPRGETQYF	TGTGCCAGCAGCCAAGGAGTGGCGGGGGGGACCGACCCCCGGGGAGAGACCCAGTACTTC
TRBV9	-	TRBJ2-2	few	CASSVGLMNTGELFF	TGTGCCAGCAGCGTAGGACTCATGAACACCGGGGAGCTGTTTTTT
TRBV29-1	-	TRBJ2-4	few	CSAETGQRNIQYF	TGCAGCGCAGAAACGGGCCAGAGGAACATTCAGTACTTC
TRBV4-1	-	TRBJ2-2	-	CASSQGWGGLTGDLFF	TGCGCCAGCAGCCAAGGTTGGGGCGGGCTTACCGGGGACCTGTTTTTT
TRBV6-1	-	TRBJ2-5	many	CASSTIQASVYQETQYF	TGTGCCAGCAGTACGATTCAGGCTAGCGTGTACCAAGAGACCCAGTACTTC
TRBV12-3/TRBV12-4	-	TRBJ1-5	many	CASSNRVGNQPQHF	TGTGCCAGCAGTAATCGGGTGGGCAATCAGCCCCAGCATTTT
TRBV14	TRBD1	TRBJ1-3	many	CASSHQTGAGNTIYF	TGTGCCAGCAGCCACCAGACAGGGGCTGGAAACACCATATATTTT
TRBV20-1	TRBD2	TRBJ2-5	-	CSARGLAGGYETQYF	TGCAGTGCTAGAGGACTAGCGGGAGGTTATGAGACCCAGTACTTC
TRBV4-1	TRBD1	TRBJ2-5	many	CASSQDRVATQYF	TGCGCCAGCAGCCAGGACAGGGTGGCGACCCAGTACTTC
TRBV20-1	TRBD2	TRBJ2-2	many	CSAPRLAGVGGELFF	TGCAGTGCTCCCCGACTAGCGGGAGTTGGCGGGGAGCTGTTTTTT
TRBV7-9	-	TRBJ2-1	-	CASSHRQWVGNEQFF	TGTGCCAGCAGCCACCGACAGTGGGTTGGCAATGAGCAGTTCTTC
TRBV30	-	TRBJ1-1	many	CAWSATDRLEAFF	TGTGCCTGGAGTGCCACGGACAGACTGGAAGCTTTCTTT
TRBV6-2/TRBV6-3	-	TRBJ2-7	-	CASSSTLEWDYEQYF	TGTGCCAGCAGCTCTACGTTGGAGTGGGACTACGAGCAGTACTTC